This T cell receptor (beta chain) emerged from a study of early T cells in non-severe SARS-CoV-2 infection. Molecules of cDNA were individually given unique molecular identifiers that were attached to them. TCRdb re-analysed the 5' RACE reads in MiXCR, keeping a single row per CDR3 protein. In the table there are approximately 38,000 distinct CDR3 sequences, 3.5% to 5% of which are singletons. For this clonotype: Its antigen remains unidentified.

Study observations and caveats: Using VDJdb, the matching emphasized anti-spike CD8 responses while missing private and CD4 specificities.

The specimen was whole blood. The source is an adult who was a healthcare worker with PCR-confirmed SARS-CoV-2 infection or an uninfected control (not recorded which).

CDR3 DNA sequence: TGCAGCGCCCCGAGGAGGGGGCCAAGTGAGCAGTTCTTC. It is translated as CSAPRRGPSEQFF. This chain connects TRBV20-1 to TRBJ2-1; D might be TRBD1 (7 bases). Germline V gives CDR1 DFQATT, CDR2 SNEGSKA (reference sequence). The CDR3 sequence is 13 residues long.